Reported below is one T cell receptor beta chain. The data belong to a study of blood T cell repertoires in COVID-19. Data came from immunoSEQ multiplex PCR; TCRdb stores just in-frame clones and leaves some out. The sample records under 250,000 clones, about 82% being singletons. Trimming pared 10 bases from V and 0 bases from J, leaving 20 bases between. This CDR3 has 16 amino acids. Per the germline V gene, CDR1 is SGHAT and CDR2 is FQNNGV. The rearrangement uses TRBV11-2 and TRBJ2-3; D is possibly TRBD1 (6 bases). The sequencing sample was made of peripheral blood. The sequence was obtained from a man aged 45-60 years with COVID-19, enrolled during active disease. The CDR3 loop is CATGRGGSPSTDTQYF. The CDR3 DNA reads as TGTGCCACCGGCCGAGGGGGTTCGCCTAGCACAGATACGCAGTATTTT.